The source of this T cell receptor (beta chain) is a study of blood T cells in healthy people across ages. General study findings and limits: Per million T cells, TCR beta diversity dropped roughly linearly as age increased.

Only a few counts were recorded for this clonotype. Its antigen is undetermined. The authors ran a second PCR of 7 to 11 cycles using a sample-barcoded 5' primer and a J-beta primer mix. Each of the samples gave a minimum of 3 million paired-end reads that contained CDR3. MiXCR, applied by TCRdb to the 5' RACE reads, yields one record per CDR3 protein. The sample lists roughly 1,300,000 distinct CDR3 sequences; approximately 63% were seen once. Germline CDR1 SGHTA, CDR2 FQGNSA. Trimming stripped 5 bases from V and 2 bases from J, with 20 bases between. The CDR3 length is 17 residues. The TCR sequence derives from a man younger than 35 in good health. The sample taken for sequencing was blood. The V gene is TRBV7-2, the J gene TRBJ2-3; D call uncertain. The CDR3 bases are TGTGCCAGCAGCAAAGGTCGGGCACTCCACCTCACAGATACGCAGTATTTT. It is translated as CASSKGRALHLTDTQYF.